This record concerns one TCR beta chain sequence. Antigen specificity is unknown. The CDR3 is 17 amino acids. Germline loops: CDR1 MGHRA, CDR2 YSYEKL. The germline V and J ends were trimmed by 0 bases and 0 bases, with 12 bases remaining between them. The record originates from a study of T cell clones after liver transplantation. Study results and caveats: Compared with third party-reactive sequences, donor-reactive ones declined more, independent of withdrawal success. Small, mixed patient groups and varying post-transplant times limit these conclusions.

The repertoire was sequenced with immunoSEQ multiplex PCR; TCRdb's copy has only in-frame clones and lacks some. The table includes around 43,000 clones, about 86% detected once. Thawed unstimulated PBMCs were FACS-sorted by CD3, CD4 and CD8 into two populations. This clonotype was obtained from a human patient who received a liver transplant. Some T cells may originate from the graft donor. J is TRBJ1-3 and V is TRBV4-1; the D is unclear. This specimen consisted of CD4+ T cells from blood, obtained 24 months after liver transplant. The CDR3 sequence: CASSQETDMYSGNTIYF. In DNA, the CDR3 is TGCGCCAGCAGCCAAGAGACCGACATGTACTCTGGAAACACCATATATTTT.